Each of the 14 T cell receptor beta chains below was sequenced from the same sample in a study of OX40 agonist ivuxolimab in advanced cancers. TCRdb's table, derived via immunoSEQ multiplex PCR, lists solely in-frame clones and lacks some. The data show about 8,300 clones, approximately 72% seen once. The specimen was CD4+ or CD8+ T cells sorted from blood, collected in a trial of the OX40 agonist ivuxolimab. Receptors were obtained from an adult with an advanced solid tumor such as melanoma, head and neck, liver or kidney cancer.

J is TRBJ1-2 and V is TRBV6-5, with TRBD1 identical over 7 bases. V was clipped by 7 bases and J by 5 bases; unmatched bases: 10. The CDR3 contains 14 residues. Per the germline V gene, CDR1 is MNHEY and CDR2 is SVGAGI. The CDR3 is CASTPQGGKYGYTF. The CDR3 DNA reads as TGTGCCAGCACCCCTCAGGGGGGAAAGTATGGCTACACCTTC.

This chain joins TRBV4-3 and TRBJ1-4; D unresolved. Trimming stripped 4 bases from V and 6 bases from J, with 18 bases between. The CDR3 spans 16 residues. Germline V gene lookup returns CDR1 LGHNA and CDR2 YSLEER. In nucleotides, the CDR3 is TGCGCCAGCAGCCGATTCACCGTCGGACCTTATGAAAAACTGTTTTTT. It translates to CASSRFTVGPYEKLFF.

The V and J genes are TRBV29-1 and TRBJ1-1; D ambiguous. V lost 8 bases, J lost 4 bases, and 11 bases lay in between. Germline-derived CDR1 and CDR2 are SQVTM and ANQGSEA. This CDR3 is 11 amino acids long. The CDR3 region is CSLGRSTEAFF. Written as DNA, the CDR3 is TGCAGCCTAGGGCGGAGCACTGAAGCTTTCTTT.

The chain links TRBV19 to TRBJ1-1; D is possibly TRBD1 (6 bases). Looked up from germline, CDR1 is LNHDA and CDR2 is SQIVND (reference sequence). The CDR3 has 12 amino acids. The CDR3 reads CGAGAQRVEAFF. CDR3 nucleotides: TGTGGGGCGGGGGCCCAGCGAGTTGAAGCTTTCTTT.

The J gene is TRBJ2-7, the V gene TRBV27; D unclear. The CDR3 has 14 amino acids. The germline V gene encodes CDR1 MNHEY and CDR2 SMNVEV (reference sequence). V dropped 2 bases and J dropped 6 bases, with 14 bases sitting between them. As DNA, the CDR3 is TGTGCCAGCAGTTTAGGCTCCTCCCCGTCCGAGCAGTACTTC. Translation: CASSLGSSPSEQYF.

The V and J genes are TRBV4-2 and TRBJ2-2, with 7 nucleotides matching TRBD1. Germline CDR1 LGHNA, CDR2 YNFKEQ. The trim removed 4 bases at V and 1 base at J, leaving 3 bases unmatched. CDR3 size: 15 residues. CDR3 sequence: CASSPGTENTGELFF. CDR3 DNA: TGTGCCAGCAGCCCCGGGACAGAGAACACCGGGGAGCTGTTTTTT.

This clone was counted a single time. The genes are TRBV6-5 and TRBJ1-2; 7 nucleotides align to TRBD1. CDR1 and CDR2 from the germline V gene are MNHEY and SVGAGI. J lost 4 bases, V lost 10 bases, and 9 bases had no gene match. CDR3 size: 13 residues. The DNA of the CDR3 is TGTGCCACTAGGGGACAGTCACCCTATGGCTACACCTTC. This sequence encodes CATRGQSPYGYTF.

This chain uses TRBV6-6 with TRBJ2-1; TRBD1 matches 9 bases. The length of the CDR3 is 15 residues. Germline CDR1 reads MNHNY; CDR2 reads SVGAGI (reference sequence). The V and J ends lost 5 bases and 0 bases, in that order; junction bases with no gene match: 2. The CDR3 DNA reads as TGTGCCAGCAGTGAGACAGGGGGCTCCTACAATGAGCAGTTCTTC. It codes for CASSETGGSYNEQFF.

This clone was observed a single time. The chain joins TRBV4-1 to TRBJ2-2; 9 bases align to TRBD1. Germline V CDR1 and CDR2: MGHRA, YSYEKL. J lost 3 bases, V lost 4 bases, and 3 bases had no gene match. The CDR3 totals 15 residues. CDR3 loop: CASSPGTGYTGELFF. In DNA, the CDR3 is TGCGCCAGCAGCCCCGGGACAGGGTACACCGGGGAGCTGTTTTTT.

The chain uses TRBV29-1 and TRBJ2-7; TRBD2 is a possible D gene (6 bases). Germline CDR1 is SQVTM and CDR2 is ANQGSEA. Trimming removed 3 bases at V and 6 bases at J, with 15 bases between. This CDR3 region has 13 residues. The CDR3 spells CSVDGGGAGEQYF. CDR3 coding DNA: TGCAGCGTTGACGGAGGAGGGGCGGGCGAGCAGTACTTC.

V gene TRBV7-9 combines with J gene TRBJ2-7, with D uncertain. Trimming stripped 5 bases from V and 6 bases from J, with 11 bases between. This CDR3 is built from 12 residues. The V gene's germline CDR1 is SEHNR and CDR2 FQNEAQ (reference sequence). CDR3 amino acids: CASSIRGGEQYF. The CDR3, as DNA: TGTGCCAGCAGCATTAGAGGTGGCGAGCAGTACTTC.

This clone was recorded only once. The chain carries TRBV9 and TRBJ2-2; D perhaps matches TRBD2 (6 bases). Germline V gene data show CDR1 as SGDLS and CDR2 as YYNGEE. The V gene lost 0 bases and the J gene lost 2 bases, with 11 bases spanning the gap. The CDR3 runs to 16 residues. CDR3 sequence reads: CASSVEGGANTGELFF. The CDR3 DNA reads as TGTGCCAGCAGCGTAGAAGGCGGGGCCAACACCGGGGAGCTGTTTTTT. The variable domain in full, with the rest retrieved from reference TRBV9 and TRBJ2-2, is DSGVTQTPKHLITATGQRVTLRCSPRSGDLSVYWYQQSLDQGLQFLIQYYNGEERAKGNILERFSAQQFPDLHSELNLSSLELGDSALYFCASSVEGGANTGELFFGEGSRLTVL.

This chain connects TRBV27 to TRBJ2-1; 8 nucleotides line up with TRBD2. The CDR3 is 15 amino acids. J lost 8 bases, V lost 4 bases, and 10 bases had no gene match. Germline CDR1 reads MNHEY; CDR2 reads SMNVEV (reference sequence). DNA for the CDR3: TGTGCCAGCAGTTCTCGGGGGGGCCGTAGCGATGAGCAGTTCTTC. Residues: CASSSRGGRSDEQFF.

This chain links TRBV27 with TRBJ2-7; 7 bases line up with TRBD2. This CDR3 has 17 amino acids. The junction had 15 bases not matched to a gene; V was cut back by 5 bases and J by 2 bases. Germline V CDR1 and CDR2: MNHEY, SMNVEV (reference sequence). Written as DNA, the CDR3 is TGTGCCAGCAGTCCCCATGATTCGGGGGGAAGGGCCTACGAGCAGTACTTC. It encodes CASSPHDSGGRAYEQYF.